What follows describes a single T cell receptor (beta chain). This record comes from a study of blood T cell repertoires in COVID-19. Study at large: PBMCs, B-cell-depleted T cells, or T cells provided the cDNA or gDNA that made up the material.

The CDR3 runs 13 residues. V lost 7 bases to trimming and J lost 0 bases, with 7 bases between them. Germline-derived CDR1 and CDR2 are MNHEY and SMNVEV (reference sequence). Sequencing used immunoSEQ multiplex PCR; TCRdb keeps in-frame clones, though not all of them. This sample yields 200,000 to 250,000 clones, of which 70% to 90% are seen a single time; roughly 8.7% belongs to the top ten. This chain uses TRBV27 with TRBJ1-3; no firm D call. The receptor's source is a man aged 35 to 55 who had recovered from COVID-19. Sequencing was carried out using PBMCs or T cells enriched from blood (not recorded which). Here the CDR3 DNA reads TGTGCCAGCAAAGGGAGCTCTGGAAACACCATATATTTT. This translates into CASKGSSGNTIYF.